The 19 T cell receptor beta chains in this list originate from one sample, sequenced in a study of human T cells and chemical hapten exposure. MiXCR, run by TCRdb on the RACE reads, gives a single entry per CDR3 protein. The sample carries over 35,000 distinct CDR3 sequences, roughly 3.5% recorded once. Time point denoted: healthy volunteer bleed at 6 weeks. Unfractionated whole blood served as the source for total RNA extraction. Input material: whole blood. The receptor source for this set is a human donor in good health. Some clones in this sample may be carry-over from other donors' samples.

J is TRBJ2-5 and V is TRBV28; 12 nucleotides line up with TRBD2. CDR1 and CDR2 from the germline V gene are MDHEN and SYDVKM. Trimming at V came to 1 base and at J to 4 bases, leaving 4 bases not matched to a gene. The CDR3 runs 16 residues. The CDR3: CASSLYTSGRLETQYF. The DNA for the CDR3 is TGTGCCAGCAGTTTATATACTAGCGGGAGGTTAGAGACCCAGTACTTC.

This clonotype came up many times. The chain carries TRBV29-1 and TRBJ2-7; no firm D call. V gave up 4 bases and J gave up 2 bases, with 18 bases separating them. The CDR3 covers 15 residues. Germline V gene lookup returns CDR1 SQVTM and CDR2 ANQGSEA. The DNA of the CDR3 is TGCAGCGTTGTGAAGATGACTGGACCAACCTACGAGCAGTACTTC. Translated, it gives CSVVKMTGPTYEQYF.

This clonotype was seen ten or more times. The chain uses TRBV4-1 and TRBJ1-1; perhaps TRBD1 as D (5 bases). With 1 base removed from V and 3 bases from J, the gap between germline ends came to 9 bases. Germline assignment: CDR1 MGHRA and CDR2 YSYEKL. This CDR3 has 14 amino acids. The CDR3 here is CASSQVQGDTEAFF. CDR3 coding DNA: TGCGCCAGCAGCCAAGTTCAGGGCGACACTGAAGCTTTCTTT.

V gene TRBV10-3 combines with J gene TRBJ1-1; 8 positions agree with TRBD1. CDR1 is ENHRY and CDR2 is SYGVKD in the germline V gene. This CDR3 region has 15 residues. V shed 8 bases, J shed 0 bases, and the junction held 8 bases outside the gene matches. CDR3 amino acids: CAILRQGFMNTEAFF. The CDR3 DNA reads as TGTGCCATCTTGAGACAGGGGTTCATGAACACTGAAGCTTTCTTT.

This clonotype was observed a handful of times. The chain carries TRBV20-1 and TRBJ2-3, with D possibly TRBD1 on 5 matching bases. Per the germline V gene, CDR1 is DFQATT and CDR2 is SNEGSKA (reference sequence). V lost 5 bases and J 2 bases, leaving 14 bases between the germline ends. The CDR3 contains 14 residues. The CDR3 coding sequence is TGCAGTGCTCCCCGTTGGGGCCCCACAGATACGCAGTATTTT. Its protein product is CSAPRWGPTDTQYF.

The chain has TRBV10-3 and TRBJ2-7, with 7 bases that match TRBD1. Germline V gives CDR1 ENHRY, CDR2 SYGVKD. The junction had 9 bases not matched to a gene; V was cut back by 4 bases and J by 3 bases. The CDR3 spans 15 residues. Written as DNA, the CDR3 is TGTGCCATCAGTGGTACAGGGGATAAAATCTACGAGCAGTACTTC. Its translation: CAISGTGDKIYEQYF.

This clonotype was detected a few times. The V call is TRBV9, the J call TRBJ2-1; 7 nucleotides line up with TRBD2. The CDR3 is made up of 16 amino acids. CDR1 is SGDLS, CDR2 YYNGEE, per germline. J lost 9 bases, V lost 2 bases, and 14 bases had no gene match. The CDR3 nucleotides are TGTGCCAGCAGCGTGGGAGCGGGGTGGGGGTTAGGTGAGCAGTTCTTC. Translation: CASSVGAGWGLGEQFF.

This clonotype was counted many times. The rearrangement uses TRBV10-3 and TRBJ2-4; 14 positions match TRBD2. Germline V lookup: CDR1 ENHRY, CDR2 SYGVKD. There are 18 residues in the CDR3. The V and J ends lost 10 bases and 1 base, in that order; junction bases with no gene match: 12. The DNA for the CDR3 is TGTGCCACCTCCCCGACTAGCGGGAGGGCCGTTGCCAAAAACATTCAGTACTTC. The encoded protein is CATSPTSGRAVAKNIQYF.

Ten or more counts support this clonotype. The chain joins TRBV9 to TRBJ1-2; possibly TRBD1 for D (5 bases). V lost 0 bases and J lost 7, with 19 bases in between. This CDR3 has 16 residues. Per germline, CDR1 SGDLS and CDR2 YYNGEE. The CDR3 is CASSVEPSGTARGYTF. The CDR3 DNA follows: TGTGCCAGCAGCGTAGAACCGTCCGGGACGGCTCGTGGCTACACCTTC.

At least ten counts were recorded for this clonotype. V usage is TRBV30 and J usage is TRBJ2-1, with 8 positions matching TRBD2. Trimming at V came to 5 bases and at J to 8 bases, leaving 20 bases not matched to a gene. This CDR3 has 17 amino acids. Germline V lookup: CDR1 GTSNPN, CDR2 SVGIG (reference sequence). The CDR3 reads CAWDGGTRGDGGDEQFF. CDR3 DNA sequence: TGTGCCTGGGACGGAGGGACTAGGGGTGATGGGGGCGATGAGCAGTTCTTC.

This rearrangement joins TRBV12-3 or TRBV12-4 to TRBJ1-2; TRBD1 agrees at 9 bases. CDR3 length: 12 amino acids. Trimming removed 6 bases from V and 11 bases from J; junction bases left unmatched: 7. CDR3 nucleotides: TGTGCCAGCAGCGGGACAGGGAACCCTTACACCTTC. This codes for CASSGTGNPYTF.

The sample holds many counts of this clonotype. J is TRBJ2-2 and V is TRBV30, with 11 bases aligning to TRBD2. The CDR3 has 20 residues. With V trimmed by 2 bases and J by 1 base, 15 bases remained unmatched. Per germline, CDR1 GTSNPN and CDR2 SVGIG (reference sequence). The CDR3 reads CAWSFLILSSGRKNTGELFF. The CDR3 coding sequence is TGTGCCTGGAGTTTCCTCATCCTCTCTAGCGGGAGGAAGAACACCGGGGAGCTGTTTTTT.

In DNA, the CDR3 is TGTGCCAGCAGTTCCTACACTGAAGCTTTCTTT. The encoded protein is CASSSYTEAFF. The chain carries TRBV28 and TRBJ1-1; D not certain. Germline V gives CDR1 MDHEN, CDR2 SYDVKM. The CDR3 is 11 residues long. V was trimmed by 4 bases and J by 3 bases, leaving 3 bases between them.

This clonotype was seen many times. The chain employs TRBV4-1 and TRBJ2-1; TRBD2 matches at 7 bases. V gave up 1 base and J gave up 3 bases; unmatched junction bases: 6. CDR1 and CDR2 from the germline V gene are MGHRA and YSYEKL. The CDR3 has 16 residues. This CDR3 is CASSQVKGLNYNEQFF. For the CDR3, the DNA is TGCGCCAGCAGCCAAGTAAAGGGACTAAACTACAATGAGCAGTTCTTC.

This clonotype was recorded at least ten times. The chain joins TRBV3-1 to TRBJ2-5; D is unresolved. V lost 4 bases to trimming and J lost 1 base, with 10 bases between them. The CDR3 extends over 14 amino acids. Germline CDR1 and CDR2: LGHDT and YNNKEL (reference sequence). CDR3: CASSPIWGQETQYF. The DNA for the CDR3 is TGTGCCAGCAGCCCTATATGGGGCCAAGAGACCCAGTACTTC.

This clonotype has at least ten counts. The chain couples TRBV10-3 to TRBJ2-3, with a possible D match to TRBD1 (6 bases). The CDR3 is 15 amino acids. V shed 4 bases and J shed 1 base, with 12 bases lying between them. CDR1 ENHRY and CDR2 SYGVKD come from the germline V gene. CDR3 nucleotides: TGTGCCATCAGTGGAGAGACAGGTGGCACAGATACGCAGTATTTT. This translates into CAISGETGGTDTQYF.

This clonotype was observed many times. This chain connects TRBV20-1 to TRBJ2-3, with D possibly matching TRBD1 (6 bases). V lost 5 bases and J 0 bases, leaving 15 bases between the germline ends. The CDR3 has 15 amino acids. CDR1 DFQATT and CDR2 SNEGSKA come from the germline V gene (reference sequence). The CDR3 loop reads CSAGGSLTSTDTQYF. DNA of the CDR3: TGCAGTGCTGGGGGCTCCCTCACTAGCACAGATACGCAGTATTTT.

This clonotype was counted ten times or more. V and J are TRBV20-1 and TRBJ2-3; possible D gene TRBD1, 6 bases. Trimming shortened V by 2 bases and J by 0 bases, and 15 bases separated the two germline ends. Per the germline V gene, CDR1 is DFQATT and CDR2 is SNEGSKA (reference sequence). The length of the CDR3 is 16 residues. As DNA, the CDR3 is TGCAGTGCTAGAAAGGTACAGGGCTCTAGCACAGATACGCAGTATTTT. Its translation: CSARKVQGSSTDTQYF.

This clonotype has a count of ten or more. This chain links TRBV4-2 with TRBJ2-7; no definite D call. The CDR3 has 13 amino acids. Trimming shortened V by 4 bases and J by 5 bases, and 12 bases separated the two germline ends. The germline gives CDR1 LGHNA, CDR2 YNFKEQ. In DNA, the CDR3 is TGTGCCAGCAGCCCTACAATGCGAAACGAGCAGTACTTC. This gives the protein CASSPTMRNEQYF.